The 17 T cell receptor beta chains reported below all come from one sample, sequenced in a study of CD8 T cells in ankylosing spondylitis. Using its own MiXCR run on the 5' RACE reads, TCRdb lists one record per CDR3 protein. Among 100,000 to 150,000 distinct CDR3 sequences listed, 7% were seen once. Sequences were obtained from blood, either unsorted or a sorted T cell fraction (not recorded which). The receptor source for this set is a male donor with ankylosing spondylitis or in good health (not recorded which).

In its sample, this clonotype was seen many times. The V gene is TRBV7-9, the J gene TRBJ2-7; D might be TRBD1 (7 bases). The CDR3 contains 12 residues. Germline V CDR1 and CDR2: SEHNR, FQNEAQ (reference sequence). V was shortened by 5 bases and J by 10 bases, with 15 bases between the two germline ends. The DNA for the CDR3 is TGTGCCAGCAGCGCGGGACAGTTCGGACAGTACTTC. It codes for CASSAGQFGQYF.

This clonotype has a count of ten or more. The chain combines TRBV18 with TRBJ2-3; the match to TRBD2 covers 8 bases. The germline gives CDR1 KGHSH, CDR2 LQKENI. Trimming cost V 3 bases and J 5 bases; bases outside gene matches: 4. CDR3 length equals 14 residues. This CDR3 is CASSPAGGRDTQYF. CDR3 nucleotide sequence: TGTGCCAGCTCACCCGCGGGAGGACGAGATACGCAGTATTTT. The full variable domain, its missing parts supplied by reference TRBV18 and TRBJ2-3, is NAGVMQNPRHLVRRRGQEARLRCSPMKGHSHVYWYRQLPEEGLKFMVYLQKENIIDESGMPKERFSAEFPKEGPSILRIQQVVRGDSAAYFCASSPAGGRDTQYFGPGTRLTVL.

This clonotype was seen many times. In DNA form, the CDR3 reads TGTGCCAGCAGCTTACTTCCGGGGAGCGACCTAAATTCACCCCTCCACTTT. Encoded protein: CASSLLPGSDLNSPLHF. The chain carries TRBV7-2 and TRBJ1-6, with D hard to call. Trimming shortened V by 2 bases and J by 7 bases, and 18 bases separated the two germline ends. This CDR3 contains 17 residues. CDR1 and CDR2 (germline): SGHTA, FQGNSA.

This clonotype appeared many times. CDR3 protein: CASNSGGSTDTQYF. CDR3 bases: TGCGCCAGCAACTCAGGCGGTAGCACAGATACGCAGTATTTT. The chain carries TRBV5-1 and TRBJ2-3; D gene unclear. From germline, CDR1 is SGHRS and CDR2 YFSETQ. The V gene lost 6 bases and the J gene lost 0 bases, with 11 bases spanning the gap. The CDR3 spans 14 residues.

This clonotype was detected ten times or more. V is TRBV5-1 and J is TRBJ2-1, with 8 bases fitting TRBD1. The germline gives CDR1 SGHRS, CDR2 YFSETQ. The CDR3 runs 13 residues. The V gene end was trimmed by 3 bases and the J gene end by 13 bases; junction bases not matched to a gene: 9. The CDR3 loop is CASSSSADRGQFF. CDR3 sequence (DNA): TGCGCCAGCAGCTCCTCGGCCGACAGGGGACAGTTCTTC.

This clonotype was detected ten times or more. V is TRBV12-3 or TRBV12-4 and J is TRBJ1-1; D might be TRBD1 (6 bases). Deletions cut 2 bases from V and 1 base from J, with 11 bases between. The CDR3 has 15 amino acids. For the CDR3, the DNA is TGTGCCAGCAGTTTATCAGCAGGGGCGAACACTGAAGCTTTCTTT. It specifies CASSLSAGANTEAFF.

This clonotype occurred many times. The V gene is TRBV12-3 or TRBV12-4, the J gene TRBJ2-3; 10 bases agree with TRBD2. The CDR3 length is 16 residues. Trimming at V came to 7 bases and at J to 0 bases, leaving 7 bases not matched to a gene. The CDR3 region is CASTPLTSGSTDTQYF. DNA for the CDR3: TGTGCCAGCACCCCCTTGACTAGCGGGAGCACAGATACGCAGTATTTT.

This clonotype was seen many times. The chain has TRBV19 and TRBJ2-1; maybe TRBD2 (6 bases). CDR3 length: 14 amino acids. CDR1 is LNHDA, CDR2 SQIVND, per germline (reference sequence). Trimming shortened V by 6 bases and J by 0 bases, and 9 bases separated the two germline ends. The CDR3 protein is CASRAGSSYNEQFF. The CDR3 DNA reads TGTGCCAGTAGGGCGGGGAGCTCCTACAATGAGCAGTTCTTC.

There are many counts of this clonotype. The rearrangement joins TRBV29-1 to TRBJ2-7; 9 nucleotides match TRBD1. The CDR3 has 12 amino acids. Germline trimming cut 7 bases from V and 5 bases from J; bases unmatched to any gene: 6. Germline V gene sequence: CDR1 SQVTM, CDR2 ANQGSEA. The CDR3 here is CSAEQGAHEQYF. The DNA for the CDR3 is TGCAGCGCCGAACAGGGGGCTCACGAGCAGTACTTC.

The table lists this clonotype with many counts. The genes are TRBV24-1 and TRBJ2-3; D assignment may be TRBD1 or TRBD2 (6 bases each). This CDR3 contains 13 residues. The germline CDR1 and CDR2 sequences are KGHDR and SFDVKD. V was clipped by 3 bases and J by 7 bases, with 10 bases between them. The CDR3 region is CATSDGGTNTQYF. The CDR3 bases are TGTGCCACCAGTGATGGGGGGACAAATACGCAGTATTTT.

This clonotype was observed many times. The V call is TRBV5-1, the J call TRBJ1-1, with no clear D. CDR1 and CDR2 (germline): SGHRS, YFSETQ. The CDR3 is 15 residues long. Trimming pared 1 base from V and 2 bases from J, leaving 12 bases between. For the CDR3, the DNA is TGCGCCAGCAGCTTGCTCCCGGCTCTCAACACTGAAGCTTTCTTT. Protein: CASSLLPALNTEAFF.

At least ten counts were recorded for this clonotype. The V gene is TRBV5-5, the J gene TRBJ1-5; D not certain. CDR3 size: 13 residues. V was trimmed by 1 base and J by 5 bases, leaving 7 bases between them. Germline CDR1 and CDR2: SGHKS and YYEKEE (reference sequence). As DNA, the CDR3 is TGTGCCAGCAGCTTGCCGGGCTATCAGCCCCAGCATTTT. Residues: CASSLPGYQPQHF.

At least ten counts were recorded for this clonotype. The DNA for the CDR3 is TGCGCCAGCAGCTTGCCCCGGGACAGGGTCACCGGGGAGCTGTTTTTT. Translating it yields CASSLPRDRVTGELFF. V usage is TRBV5-1 and J usage is TRBJ2-2; the match to TRBD1 covers 9 bases. The germline V gene has CDR1 SGHRS and CDR2 YFSETQ. This CDR3 region has 16 residues. Trimming removed 1 base from V and 4 bases from J; junction bases left unmatched: 5.

This clonotype was found many times. The chain recombines TRBV20-1 with TRBJ1-2; unclear D gene. Germline V gene data show CDR1 as DFQATT and CDR2 as SNEGSKA (reference sequence). CDR3 length: 14 amino acids. Trimming shortened V by 3 bases and J by 4 bases, and 15 bases separated the two germline ends. CDR3: CSARPPTGIYGYTF. CDR3 in DNA: TGCAGTGCTAGGCCCCCAACGGGCATCTATGGCTACACCTTC.

This clonotype was seen ten or more times. The chain is built from TRBV7-9 and TRBJ1-2; D not resolved. Per the germline V gene, CDR1 is SEHNR and CDR2 is FQNEAQ (reference sequence). The length of the CDR3 is 14 residues. Trimming removed 1 base at V and 6 bases at J, with 12 bases between. CDR3 coding DNA: TGTGCCAGCAGCTTAGTTGGTACAGCTGATGGCTACACCTTC. Its translation: CASSLVGTADGYTF.

Remarks on this clonotype: A much larger clone sits a single nucleotide away, making a read error possible. The chain couples TRBV20-1 to TRBJ1-5; tentative D call: TRBD1 (5 bases). Germline V CDR1 and CDR2: DFQATT, SNEGSKA (reference sequence). The CDR3 length is 15 residues. Trimming took 5 bases from V and 9 from J, leaving 23 bases between them. The CDR3 region is CSAEDRVRGGRPQHF. CDR3 bases: TGCAGTGCTGAGGATAGAGTAAGGGGTGGACGGCCCCAGCATTTT.

This clonotype came up many times. In nucleotides, the CDR3 is TGCAGCGTTGGCAGCGGAGGAGAGACCCAGTACTTC. Its translation: CSVGSGGETQYF. The chain joins TRBV29-1 to TRBJ2-5; D may be TRBD2 (5 bases). The V end lost 4 bases, the J end lost 4 bases, and 10 bases lay between the germline ends. The CDR3 is made up of 12 amino acids. Germline V gene lookup returns CDR1 SQVTM and CDR2 ANQGSEA.